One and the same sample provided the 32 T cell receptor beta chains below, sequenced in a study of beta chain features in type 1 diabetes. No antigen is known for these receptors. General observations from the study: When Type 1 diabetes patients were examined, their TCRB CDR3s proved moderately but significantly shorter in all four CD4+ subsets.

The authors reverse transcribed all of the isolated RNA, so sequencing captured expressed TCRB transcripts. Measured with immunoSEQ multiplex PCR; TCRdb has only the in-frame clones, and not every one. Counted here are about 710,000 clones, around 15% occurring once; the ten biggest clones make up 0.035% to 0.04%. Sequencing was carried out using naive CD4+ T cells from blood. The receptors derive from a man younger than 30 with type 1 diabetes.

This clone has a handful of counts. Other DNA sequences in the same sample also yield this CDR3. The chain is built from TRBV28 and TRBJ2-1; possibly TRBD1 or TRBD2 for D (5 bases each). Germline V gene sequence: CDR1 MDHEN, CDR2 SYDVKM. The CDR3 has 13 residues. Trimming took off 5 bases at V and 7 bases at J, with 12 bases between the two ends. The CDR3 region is CASSLTGGNEQFF. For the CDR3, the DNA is TGTGCCAGCAGTCTAACTGGGGGTAATGAGCAGTTCTTC.

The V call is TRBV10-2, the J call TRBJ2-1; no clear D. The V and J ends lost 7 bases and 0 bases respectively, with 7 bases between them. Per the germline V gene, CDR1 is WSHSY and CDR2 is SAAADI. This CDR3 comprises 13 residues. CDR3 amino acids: CASTRSSYNEQFF. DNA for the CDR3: TGCGCCAGCACTAGGAGCTCCTACAATGAGCAGTTCTTC.

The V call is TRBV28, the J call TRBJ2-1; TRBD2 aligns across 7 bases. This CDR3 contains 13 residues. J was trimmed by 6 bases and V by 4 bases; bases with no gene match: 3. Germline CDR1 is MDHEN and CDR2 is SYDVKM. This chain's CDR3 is CASSSGGSNEQFF. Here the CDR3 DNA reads TGTGCCAGCAGTTCCGGCGGGAGCAATGAGCAGTTCTTC.

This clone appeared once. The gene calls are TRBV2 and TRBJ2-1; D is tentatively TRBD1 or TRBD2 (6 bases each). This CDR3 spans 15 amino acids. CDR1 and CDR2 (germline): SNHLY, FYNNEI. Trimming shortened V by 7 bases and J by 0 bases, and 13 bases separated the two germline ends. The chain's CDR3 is CASKGGMDSYNEQFF. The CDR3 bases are TGTGCCAGCAAAGGGGGGATGGACTCCTACAATGAGCAGTTCTTC.

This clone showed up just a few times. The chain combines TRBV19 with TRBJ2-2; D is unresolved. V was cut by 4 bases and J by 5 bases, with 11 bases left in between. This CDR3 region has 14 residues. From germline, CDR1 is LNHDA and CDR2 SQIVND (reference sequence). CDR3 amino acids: CASSTVMGTGELFF. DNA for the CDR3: TGTGCCAGTAGTACCGTTATGGGTACCGGGGAGCTGTTTTTT.

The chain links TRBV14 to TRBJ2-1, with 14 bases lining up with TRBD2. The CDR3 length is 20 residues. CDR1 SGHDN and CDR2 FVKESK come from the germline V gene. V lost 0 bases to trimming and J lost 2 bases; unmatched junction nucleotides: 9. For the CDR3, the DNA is TGTGCCAGCAGCCAAGATCCGACTAGCGGGAGGGTAACCCCCTACAATGAGCAGTTCTTC. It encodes CASSQDPTSGRVTPYNEQFF.

The CDR3 is CAISSLDRDPSYEQYF. The CDR3 DNA sequence: TGTGCCATCAGCTCATTGGACAGGGACCCCTCCTACGAGCAGTACTTC. The genes are TRBV10-3 and TRBJ2-7, with 8 bases that match TRBD1. The germline V gene encodes CDR1 ENHRY and CDR2 SYGVKD. After removal of 6 bases from V and 0 bases from J, the junction contained 10 bases not matched to a gene. The CDR3 length is 16 residues.

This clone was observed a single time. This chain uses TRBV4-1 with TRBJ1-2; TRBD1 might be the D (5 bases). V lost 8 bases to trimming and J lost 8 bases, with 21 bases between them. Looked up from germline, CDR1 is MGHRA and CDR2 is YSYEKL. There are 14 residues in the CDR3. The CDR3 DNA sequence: TGCGCCAGCCGCCCCAGGGAGGCCTTGGGGGGCTACACCTTC. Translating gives CASRPREALGGYTF.

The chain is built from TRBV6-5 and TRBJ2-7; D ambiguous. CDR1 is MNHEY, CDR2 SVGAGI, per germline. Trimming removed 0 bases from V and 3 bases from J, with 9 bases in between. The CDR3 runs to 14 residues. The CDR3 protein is CASSYSFGVYEQYF. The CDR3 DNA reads TGTGCCAGCAGTTACTCTTTCGGAGTCTACGAGCAGTACTTC.

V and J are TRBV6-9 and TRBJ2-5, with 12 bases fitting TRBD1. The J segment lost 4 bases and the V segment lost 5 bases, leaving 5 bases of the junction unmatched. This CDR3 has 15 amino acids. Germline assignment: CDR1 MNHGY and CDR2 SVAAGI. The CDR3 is CASSAGTGGGETQYF. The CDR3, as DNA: TGTGCCAGCAGTGCCGGGACAGGGGGCGGAGAGACCCAGTACTTC.

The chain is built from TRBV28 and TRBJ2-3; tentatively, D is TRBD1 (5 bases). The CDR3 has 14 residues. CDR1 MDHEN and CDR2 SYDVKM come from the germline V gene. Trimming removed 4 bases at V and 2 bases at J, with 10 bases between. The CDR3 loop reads CASSSTVNTDTQYF. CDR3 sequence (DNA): TGTGCCAGCAGTTCGACAGTGAACACAGATACGCAGTATTTT. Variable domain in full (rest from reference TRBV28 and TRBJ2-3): DVKVTQSSRYLVKRTGEKVFLECVQDMDHENMFWYRQDPGLGLRLIYFSYDVKMKEKGDIPEGYSVSREKKERFSLILESASTNQTSMYLCASSSTVNTDTQYFGPGTRLTVL.

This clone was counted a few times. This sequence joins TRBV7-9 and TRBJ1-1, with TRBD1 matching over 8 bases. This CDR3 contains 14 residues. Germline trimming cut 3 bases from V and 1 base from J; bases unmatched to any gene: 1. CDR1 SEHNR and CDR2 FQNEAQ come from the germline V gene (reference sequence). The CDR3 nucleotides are TGTGCCAGCAGCTTCGGGACAGGGAACACTGAAGCTTTCTTT. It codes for CASSFGTGNTEAFF.

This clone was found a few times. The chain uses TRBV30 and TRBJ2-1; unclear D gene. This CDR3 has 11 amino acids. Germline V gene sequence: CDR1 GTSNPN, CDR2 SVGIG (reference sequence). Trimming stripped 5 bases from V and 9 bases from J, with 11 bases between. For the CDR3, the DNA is TGTGCCTGGGGACGATTGGGTGAGCAGTTCTTC. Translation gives CAWGRLGEQFF.

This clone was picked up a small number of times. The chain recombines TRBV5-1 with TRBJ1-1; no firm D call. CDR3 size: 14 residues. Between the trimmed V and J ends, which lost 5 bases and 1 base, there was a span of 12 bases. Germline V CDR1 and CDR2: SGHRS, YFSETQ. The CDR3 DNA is TGCGCCAGCAGTCTACGGGTGAAGAACACTGAAGCTTTCTTT. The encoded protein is CASSLRVKNTEAFF.

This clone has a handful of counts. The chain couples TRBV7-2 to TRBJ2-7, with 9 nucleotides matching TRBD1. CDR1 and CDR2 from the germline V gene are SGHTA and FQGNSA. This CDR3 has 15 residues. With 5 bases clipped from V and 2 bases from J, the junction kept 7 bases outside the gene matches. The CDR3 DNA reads TGTGCCAGCAGCCTCTCGGGACAGGGAGCCTACGAGCAGTACTTC. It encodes CASSLSGQGAYEQYF.

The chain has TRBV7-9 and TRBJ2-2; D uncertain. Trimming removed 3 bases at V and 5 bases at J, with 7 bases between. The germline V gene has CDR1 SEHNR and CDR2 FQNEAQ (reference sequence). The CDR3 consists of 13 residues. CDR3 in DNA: TGTGCCAGCAGCTTCGGACCAACCGGGGAGCTGTTTTTT. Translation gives CASSFGPTGELFF.

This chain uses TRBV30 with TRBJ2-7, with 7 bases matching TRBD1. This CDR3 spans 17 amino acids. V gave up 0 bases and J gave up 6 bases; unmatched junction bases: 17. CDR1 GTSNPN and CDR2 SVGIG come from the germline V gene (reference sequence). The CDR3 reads CAWSVRWSRGPKGEQYF. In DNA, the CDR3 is TGTGCCTGGAGTGTAAGGTGGTCGAGGGGGCCGAAGGGCGAGCAGTACTTC.

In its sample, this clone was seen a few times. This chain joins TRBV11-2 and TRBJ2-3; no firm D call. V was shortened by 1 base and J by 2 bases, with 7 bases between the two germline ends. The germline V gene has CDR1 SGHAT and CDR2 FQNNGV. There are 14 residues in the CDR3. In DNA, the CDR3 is TGTGCCAGCAGCTTAGCCGCCCACACAGATACGCAGTATTTT. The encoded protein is CASSLAAHTDTQYF.

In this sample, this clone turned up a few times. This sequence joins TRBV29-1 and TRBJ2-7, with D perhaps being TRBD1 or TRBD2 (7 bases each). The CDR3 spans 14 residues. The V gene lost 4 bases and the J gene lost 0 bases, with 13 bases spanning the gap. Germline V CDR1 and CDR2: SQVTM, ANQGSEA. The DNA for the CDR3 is TGCAGCGTTGGCCAGGGGGGGCCCTCCTACGAGCAGTACTTC. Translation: CSVGQGGPSYEQYF.

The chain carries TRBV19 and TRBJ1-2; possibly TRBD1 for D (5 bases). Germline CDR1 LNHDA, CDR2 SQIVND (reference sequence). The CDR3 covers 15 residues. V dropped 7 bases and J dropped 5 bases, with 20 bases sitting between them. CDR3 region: CASNSDSRAFYGYTF. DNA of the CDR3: TGTGCCAGTAACTCCGACAGCCGCGCGTTTTATGGCTACACCTTC.

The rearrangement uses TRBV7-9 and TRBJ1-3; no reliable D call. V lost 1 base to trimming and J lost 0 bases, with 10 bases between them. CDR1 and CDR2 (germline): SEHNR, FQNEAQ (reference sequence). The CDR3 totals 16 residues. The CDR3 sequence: CASSLGSRFSGNTIYF. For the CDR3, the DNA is TGTGCCAGCAGCTTAGGGAGCCGGTTCTCTGGAAACACCATATATTTT.

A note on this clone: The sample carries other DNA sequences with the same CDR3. Here the CDR3 reads CASSPTGGTDTQYF. Here the CDR3 DNA reads TGTGCCAGCTCGCCTACAGGGGGCACAGATACGCAGTATTTT. V and J are TRBV18 and TRBJ2-3, with 7 bases that match TRBD1. V lost 6 bases, J lost 1 base, and 4 bases stayed unmatched. Germline V gene data show CDR1 as KGHSH and CDR2 as LQKENI. The CDR3 has 14 residues. The full variable domain, its missing parts supplied by reference TRBV18 and TRBJ2-3, is NAGVMQNPRHLVRRRGQEARLRCSPMKGHSHVYWYRQLPEEGLKFMVYLQKENIIDESGMPKERFSAEFPKEGPSILRIQQVVRGDSAAYFCASSPTGGTDTQYFGPGTRLTVL.

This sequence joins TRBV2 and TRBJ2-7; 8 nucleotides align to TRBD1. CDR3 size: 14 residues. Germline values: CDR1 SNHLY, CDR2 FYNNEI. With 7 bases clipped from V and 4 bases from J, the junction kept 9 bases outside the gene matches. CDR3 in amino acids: CASTRTDRVYEQYF. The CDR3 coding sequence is TGTGCCAGCACCCGAACGGACAGGGTATACGAGCAGTACTTC.

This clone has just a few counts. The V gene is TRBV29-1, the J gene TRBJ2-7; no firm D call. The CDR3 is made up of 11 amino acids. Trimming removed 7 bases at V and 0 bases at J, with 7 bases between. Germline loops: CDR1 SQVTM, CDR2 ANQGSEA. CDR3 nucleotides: TGCAGCGCCGCTGACTCCTACGAGCAGTACTTC. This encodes CSAADSYEQYF.

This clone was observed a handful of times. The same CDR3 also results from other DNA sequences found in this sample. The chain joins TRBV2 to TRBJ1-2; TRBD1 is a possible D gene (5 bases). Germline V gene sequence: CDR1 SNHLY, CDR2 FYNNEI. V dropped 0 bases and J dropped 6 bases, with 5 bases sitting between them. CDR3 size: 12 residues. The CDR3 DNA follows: TGTGCCAGCAGTGAAGCGGGGGATGGCTACACCTTC. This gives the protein CASSEAGDGYTF.

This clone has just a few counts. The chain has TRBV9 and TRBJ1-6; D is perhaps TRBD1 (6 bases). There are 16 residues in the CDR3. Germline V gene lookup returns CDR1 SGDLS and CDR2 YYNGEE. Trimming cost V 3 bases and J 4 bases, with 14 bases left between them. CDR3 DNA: TGTGCCAGCAGCGCAACTGCTGGACAGTATAATTCACCCCTCCACTTT. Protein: CASSATAGQYNSPLHF.

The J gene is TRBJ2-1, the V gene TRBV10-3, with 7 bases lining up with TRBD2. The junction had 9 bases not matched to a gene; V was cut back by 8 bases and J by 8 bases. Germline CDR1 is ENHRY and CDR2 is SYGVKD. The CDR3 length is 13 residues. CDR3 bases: TGTGCCATCGGGGAGCGGGGAGCCGATGAGCAGTTCTTC. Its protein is CAIGERGADEQFF.

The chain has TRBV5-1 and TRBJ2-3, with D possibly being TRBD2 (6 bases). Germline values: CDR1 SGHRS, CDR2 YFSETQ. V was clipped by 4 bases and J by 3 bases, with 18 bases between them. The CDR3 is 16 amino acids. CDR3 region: CASSGGTVVRTDTQYF. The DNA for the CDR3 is TGCGCCAGCAGCGGAGGGACGGTGGTAAGGACAGATACGCAGTATTTT.

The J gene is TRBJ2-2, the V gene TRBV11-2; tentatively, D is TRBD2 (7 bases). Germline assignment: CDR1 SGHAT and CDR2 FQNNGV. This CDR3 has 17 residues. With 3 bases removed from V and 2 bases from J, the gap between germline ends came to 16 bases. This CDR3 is CASSFPAGGGNTGELFF. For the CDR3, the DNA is TGTGCCAGCAGCTTCCCGGCGGGCGGGGGCAACACCGGGGAGCTGTTTTTT.

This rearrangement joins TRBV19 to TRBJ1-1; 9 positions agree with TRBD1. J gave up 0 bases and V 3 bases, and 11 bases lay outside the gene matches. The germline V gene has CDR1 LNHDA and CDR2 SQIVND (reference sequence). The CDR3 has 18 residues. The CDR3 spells CASSIRGTGLSLNTEAFF. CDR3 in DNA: TGTGCCAGTAGTATTCGCGGGACAGGGCTAAGCCTGAACACTGAAGCTTTCTTT.

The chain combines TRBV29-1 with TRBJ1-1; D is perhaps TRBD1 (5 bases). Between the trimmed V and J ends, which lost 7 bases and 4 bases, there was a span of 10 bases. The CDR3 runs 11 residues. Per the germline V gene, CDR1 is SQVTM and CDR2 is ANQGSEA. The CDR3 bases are TGCAGCGCCTCGGGGGGCACTGAAGCTTTCTTT. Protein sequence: CSASGGTEAFF.

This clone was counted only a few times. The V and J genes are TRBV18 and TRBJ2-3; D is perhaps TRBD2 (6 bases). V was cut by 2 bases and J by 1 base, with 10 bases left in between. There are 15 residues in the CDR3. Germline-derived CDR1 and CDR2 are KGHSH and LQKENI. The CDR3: CASSPSGVRTDTQYF. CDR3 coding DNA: TGTGCCAGCTCACCATCGGGGGTTCGCACAGATACGCAGTATTTT.